The T cell receptor (beta chain) under discussion was sequenced for a study of cytomegalovirus exposure and HLA in healthy donors. Study at large: About 79% of some 390 genotyped donors fell in the Caucasian-associated ancestry cluster. Study-wide findings and caveats: Earlier analysis looked at TCR beta V segments, and most were productive about 90% or about 30% of the time. Fewer N-insertions (relative to the approximately 700-donor mean) were reportedly seen in an Asian-associated ancestry cluster in a later analysis.

Comment on this clone: Its antigen remains unknown.

J lost 0 bases, V lost 1 base, and 0 bases had no gene match. Germline loops: CDR1 SEHNR, CDR2 FQNEAQ (reference sequence). CDR3 size: 16 residues. A multiplex PCR was run with 60 Vbeta primers and 13 Jbeta primers. Sequenced by immunoSEQ multiplex PCR; TCRdb stores in-frame clones only, minus some. The repertoire holds about 130,000 clones, with roughly three quarters as singletons. The J gene is TRBJ2-3, the V gene TRBV7-9; 11 nucleotides match TRBD2. What was sequenced was PBMCs. This clonotype was obtained from a man aged 30 to 39 in good health and CMV-seronegative. CDR3: CASSLGTSGSTDTQYF. As DNA, the CDR3 is TGTGCCAGCAGCTTAGGGACTAGCGGGAGCACAGATACGCAGTATTTT.